What follows are 14 T cell receptor beta chains derived from one specimen sequenced in a study of blood T cell repertoires in COVID-19. Repertoires were generated with immunoSEQ multiplex PCR, while TCRdb's copy carries only in-frame clones and drops some. This sample has around 200,000 clones, with approximately 86% found just once. The material sequenced was PBMCs or T cells enriched from blood (not recorded which). Receptor source: a woman aged 25 to 39 who had been exposed to COVID-19.

The chain is built from TRBV10-3 and TRBJ1-1; possible D gene TRBD1, 6 bases. CDR3 length: 13 residues. Germline assignment: CDR1 ENHRY and CDR2 SYGVKD. Between the trimmed V and J ends, which lost 11 bases and 4 bases, there was a span of 17 bases. The CDR3: CALKGEWGTEAFF. The CDR3 bases are TGTGCCCTAAAGGGGGAATGGGGCACTGAAGCTTTCTTT.

The J gene is TRBJ1-2, the V gene TRBV24-1, with D uncertain. Per germline, CDR1 KGHDR and CDR2 SFDVKD. Trimming left V 6 bases short and J 0 bases short, with 10 bases between. The CDR3 runs to 14 residues. CDR3 loop: CATSSGRANYGYTF. CDR3 nucleotides: TGTGCCACCAGTTCTGGGAGAGCTAACTATGGCTACACCTTC.

The chain links TRBV3-1 (or the pseudogene TRBV3-2) to TRBJ1-2; TRBD1 matches at 8 bases. CDR1 is LGHDT and CDR2 is YNNKEL in the germline V gene (reference sequence). The junction had 2 bases not matched to a gene; V was cut back by 0 bases and J by 8 bases. The CDR3 totals 13 residues. For the CDR3, the DNA is TGTGCCAGCAGCCAAGATAGGACAGGGGGCTACACCTTC. It specifies CASSQDRTGGYTF.

The V call is TRBV5-1, the J call TRBJ2-5; D perhaps matches TRBD1 (7 bases). Germline V gives CDR1 SGHRS, CDR2 YFSETQ. There are 15 residues in the CDR3. Trimming stripped 7 bases from V and 0 bases from J, with 16 bases between. The CDR3 region has the DNA TGCGCCAGCCGATGGACAGGAGGGTACCAAGAGACCCAGTACTTC. Translating gives CASRWTGGYQETQYF.

The gene calls are TRBV27 and TRBJ1-3; D is possibly TRBD1 (6 bases). The CDR3 is 15 amino acids. V lost 2 bases and J lost 0, with 8 bases in between. CDR1 MNHEY and CDR2 SMNVEV come from the germline V gene (reference sequence). The CDR3, as DNA: TGTGCCAGCAGTTTACAGGGGCACTCTGGAAACACCATATATTTT. This sequence encodes CASSLQGHSGNTIYF.

V is TRBV21-1 and J is TRBJ2-7; TRBD1 reflects the table's D call only, with no check against the DNA. TRBV21-1 is annotated as a pseudogene. The CDR3 covers 13 residues. CDR3 residues: CASSDRGSYEQYF. As DNA, the CDR3 is TGTGCCAGCAGTGACAGGGGGTCCTACGAGCAGTACTTC.

The CDR3 here is CATSVGGTGNQPQHF. DNA of the CDR3: TGTGCCACCAGTGTAGGCGGGACAGGCAATCAGCCCCAGCATTTT. The chain joins TRBV24-1 to TRBJ1-5, with 7 bases aligning to TRBD1. This CDR3 is 15 amino acids long. CDR1 KGHDR and CDR2 SFDVKD come from the germline V gene. Trimming cost V 5 bases and J 2 bases; bases outside gene matches: 5.

The rearrangement links TRBV2 to TRBJ1-1, with D perhaps TRBD1 (6 bases). The CDR3 contains 14 residues. V was shortened by 7 bases and J by 3 bases, with 15 bases between the two germline ends. Looked up from germline, CDR1 is SNHLY and CDR2 is FYNNEI. CDR3 coding DNA: TGTGCCAGCACCCTGAGGGGGGGCGACACTGAAGCTTTCTTT. It codes for CASTLRGGDTEAFF.

CDR3 sequence: CASRRLSGQGSNQPQHF. The CDR3 region has the DNA TGTGCCAGCAGGCGACTAAGCGGACAGGGGTCTAATCAGCCCCAGCATTTT. V usage is TRBV2 and J usage is TRBJ1-5, with TRBD1 identical over 9 bases. The CDR3 length is 17 residues. Trimming removed 6 bases from V and 4 bases from J; junction bases left unmatched: 13. Germline V lookup: CDR1 SNHLY, CDR2 FYNNEI.

This rearrangement joins TRBV27 to TRBJ2-1; TRBD1 matches at 7 bases. From germline, CDR1 is MNHEY and CDR2 SMNVEV (reference sequence). The CDR3 covers 15 residues. Losses at the gene ends were 4 bases for V and 1 base for J; bases not matched to a gene: 4. This CDR3 reads CASSSNRGSYNEQFF. The CDR3 DNA reads as TGTGCCAGCAGTTCGAACAGGGGTTCCTACAATGAGCAGTTCTTC.

The chain is built from TRBV5-1 and TRBJ2-3; 9 bases align to TRBD2. V trimming: 5 bases; J trimming: 2 bases; junction bases outside the gene matches: 3. CDR1 is SGHRS and CDR2 is YFSETQ in the germline V gene. There are 14 residues in the CDR3. The CDR3 coding sequence is TGCGCCAGCAGGACTAGCGGAGCCACAGATACGCAGTATTTT. Its translation is CASRTSGATDTQYF.

The chain has TRBV5-4 and TRBJ1-2; D unresolved. The CDR3 contains 12 residues. The germline CDR1 and CDR2 sequences are SGHNT and YYREEE (reference sequence). Trimming took off 2 bases at V and 6 bases at J, with 8 bases between the two ends. CDR3 nucleotides: TGTGCCAGCAGCTTTGGAGGGAATGGCTACACCTTC. It encodes CASSFGGNGYTF.

This chain links TRBV5-4 with TRBJ2-1, with 8 bases matching TRBD2. CDR1 SGHNT and CDR2 YYREEE come from the germline V gene (reference sequence). The CDR3 extends over 19 amino acids. J was trimmed by 0 bases and V by 1 base; bases with no gene match: 12. In DNA, the CDR3 is TGTGCCAGCAGCTTGACTAGGACTAGCAGGACTAGCTCCTACAATGAGCAGTTCTTC. It codes for CASSLTRTSRTSSYNEQFF.

The chain employs TRBV7-2 and TRBJ2-5, with 8 nucleotides matching TRBD2. This CDR3 region has 15 residues. The ends lost 3 bases at V and 5 bases at J; junction bases unmatched: 8. Germline V gene sequence: CDR1 SGHTA, CDR2 FQGNSA. The CDR3 region has the DNA TGTGCCAGCAGCTTCAGCGGGGGCGGGGAGGAGACCCAGTACTTC. It encodes CASSFSGGGEETQYF.